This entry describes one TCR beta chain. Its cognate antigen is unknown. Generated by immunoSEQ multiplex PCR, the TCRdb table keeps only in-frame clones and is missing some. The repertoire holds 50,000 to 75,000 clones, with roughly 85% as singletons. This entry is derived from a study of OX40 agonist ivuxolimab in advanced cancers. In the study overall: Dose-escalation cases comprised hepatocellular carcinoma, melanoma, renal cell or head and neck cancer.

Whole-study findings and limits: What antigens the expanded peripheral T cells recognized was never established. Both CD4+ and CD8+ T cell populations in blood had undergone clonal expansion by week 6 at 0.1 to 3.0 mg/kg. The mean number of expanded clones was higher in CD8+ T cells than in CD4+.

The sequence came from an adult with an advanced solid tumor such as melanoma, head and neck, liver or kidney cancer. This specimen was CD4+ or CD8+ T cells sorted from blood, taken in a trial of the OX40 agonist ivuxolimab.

Here the CDR3 DNA reads TGCGCCAGCAGCCAAACTTCACCTGGACAGGGAATGACTGAAGCTTTCTTT. It is translated as CASSQTSPGQGMTEAFF. This chain links TRBV4-1 with TRBJ1-1; the match to TRBD1 covers 8 bases. The CDR3 is made up of 17 amino acids. J lost 5 bases, V lost 2 bases, and 13 bases had no gene match. Germline CDR1 and CDR2: MGHRA and YSYEKL.